One T cell receptor (beta chain) is described in this entry. From germline, CDR1 is SGHAT and CDR2 FQNNGV. The CDR3 contains 16 residues. V lost 2 bases and J lost 4; bases outside the gene matches: 7. The method was immunoSEQ multiplex PCR; TCRdb's version includes in-frame clones alone and lacks a portion of them. The sample lists 250,000 to 300,000 clones; around 85% were seen once. These data come from a study of blood T cell repertoires in COVID-19. The V gene is TRBV11-2, the J gene TRBJ1-5, with TRBD1 matching 8 bases. The TCR sequence derives from a woman in her twenties or thirties with COVID-19, enrolled during active disease. The sample consisted of peripheral blood. CDR3: CASSLPDRGGNQPQHF. In DNA form, the CDR3 reads TGTGCCAGCAGCTTACCCGACAGGGGTGGTAATCAGCCCCAGCATTTT.